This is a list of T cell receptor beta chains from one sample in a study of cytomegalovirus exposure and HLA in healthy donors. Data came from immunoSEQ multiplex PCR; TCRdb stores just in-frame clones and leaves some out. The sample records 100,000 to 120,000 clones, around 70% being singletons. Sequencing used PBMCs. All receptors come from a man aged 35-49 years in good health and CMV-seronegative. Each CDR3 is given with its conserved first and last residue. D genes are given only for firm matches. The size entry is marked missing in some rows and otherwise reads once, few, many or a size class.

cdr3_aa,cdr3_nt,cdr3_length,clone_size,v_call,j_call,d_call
CASSLARGSETQYF,TGTGCCAGCAGTTTGGCCCGGGGATCTGAGACCCAGTACTTC,14,NA,TRBV27,TRBJ2-5,NA
CASSLAQTDTQYF,TGTGCCAGCAGCTTAGCCCAAACAGATACGCAGTATTTT,13,NA,TRBV7-2,TRBJ2-3,NA
CASSPPSVETQYF,TGTGCCAGCAGCCCTCCCTCGGTGGAGACCCAGTACTTC,13,NA,TRBV7-2,TRBJ2-5,NA
CASSTARSSGANVLTF,TGTGCCAGTAGTACCGCGAGGAGCTCTGGGGCCAACGTCCTGACTTTC,16,NA,TRBV19,TRBJ2-6,NA
CASSPGQRDTDTQYF,TGTGCCAGCAGTCCGGGACAAAGAGACACAGATACGCAGTATTTT,15,few,TRBV6-4,TRBJ2-3,NA
CARGTGNTGELFF,TGTGCCCGAGGGACAGGGAACACCGGGGAGCTGTTTTTT,13,NA,TRBV2,TRBJ2-2,TRBD1
CASSYREGTYGYTF,TGTGCCAGCAGTTACAGGGAAGGGACCTATGGCTACACCTTC,14,NA,TRBV27,TRBJ1-2,NA
CATSRERSRGYEQYF,TGTGCCACCAGCAGAGAACGGTCCAGGGGATACGAGCAGTACTTC,15,NA,TRBV15,TRBJ2-7,NA
CASKKGAATEKLFF,TGTGCCTCCAAGAAGGGGGCCGCGACGGAAAAACTGTTTTTT,14,NA,TRBV30,TRBJ1-4,TRBD1
CASSPRAGTGAYEQYF,TGTGCCAGCAGCCCACGTGCCGGGACAGGGGCCTACGAGCAGTACTTC,16,NA,TRBV13,TRBJ2-7,TRBD1
CAWSVTGTDTGELFF,TGTGCCTGGAGTGTTACCGGGACAGACACCGGGGAGCTGTTTTTT,15,few,TRBV30,TRBJ2-2,TRBD1
CASSLYNVGTGHTGELFF,TGTGCCAGCAGCTTATACAATGTCGGGACAGGGCACACCGGGGAGCTGTTTTTT,18,NA,TRBV7-6,TRBJ2-2,TRBD1
CASRLRTDHEAFF,TGTGCCAGCAGGCTCCGGACAGATCATGAAGCTTTCTTT,13,NA,TRBV7-6,TRBJ1-1,NA
CASSLTAPGQFIF,TGTGCCAGCAGCTTGACAGCACCGGGACAATTCATCTTC,13,NA,TRBV7-2,TRBJ2-1,NA
CSSSLGHEAFF,TGTTCCAGCAGCTTAGGACATGAAGCTTTCTTT,11,NA,TRBV7-9,TRBJ1-1,NA
CASSSLAFSPASGRNEQYF,TGTGCCAGCAGCTCACTGGCCTTCTCGCCGGCTAGCGGGAGGAACGAGCAGTACTTC,19,NA,TRBV7-8,TRBJ2-7,TRBD2
CATSSPPRREKLFF,TGTGCCACCAGCAGCCCTCCCCGGAGGGAAAAACTGTTTTTT,14,NA,TRBV15,TRBJ1-4,NA
CASGGAKVYEQYF,TGTGCCAGCGGGGGGGCCAAGGTGTACGAGCAGTACTTC,13,NA,TRBV28,TRBJ2-7,NA
CASSQETVTGELFF,TGTGCCAGCTCACAGGAGACAGTCACCGGGGAGCTGTTTTTT,14,NA,TRBV18,TRBJ2-2,NA
CAWSLAGANYNEQFF,TGTGCCTGGAGTCTAGCGGGAGCGAACTACAATGAGCAGTTCTTC,15,NA,TRBV30,TRBJ2-1,TRBD2
CASSVPLGGGSTDTQYF,TGTGCCAGCAGCGTACCCCTGGGGGGGGGTAGCACAGATACGCAGTATTTT,17,NA,TRBV9,TRBJ2-3,TRBD2
CSSSFLSYEQYF,TGTTCCAGCAGCTTCCTCAGCTACGAGCAGTACTTC,12,NA,TRBV7-9,TRBJ2-7,NA
CASSLGGGGSTDTQYF,TGTGCCAGCAGCTTAGGGGGCGGGGGGAGTACAGATACGCAGTATTTT,16,NA,TRBV11-3,TRBJ2-3,TRBD2
CASSSGVDSYEQYF,TGCGCCAGCTCTTCAGGGGTAGATTCATACGAGCAGTACTTC,14,NA,TRBV10-1,TRBJ2-7,NA
CSANRDYEQYF,TGCAGTGCGAACAGGGACTACGAGCAGTACTTC,11,NA,TRBV20-1,TRBJ2-7,NA
CASSVTGGNYGYTF,TGCGCCAGCAGCGTGACAGGGGGCAACTATGGCTACACCTTC,14,once,TRBV5-1,TRBJ1-2,TRBD1
CASSLVGGPYNEQFF,TGTGCCAGCAGCTTGGTAGGGGGCCCCTACAATGAGCAGTTCTTC,15,NA,TRBV5-4,TRBJ2-1,TRBD1
CASSPTGASYEQYF,TGTGCCAGCAGTCCTACGGGAGCCTCCTACGAGCAGTACTTC,14,NA,TRBV7-7,TRBJ2-7,NA
CASSPLEGNTEAFF,TGTGCCAGCAGCCCCCTTGAGGGCAACACTGAAGCTTTCTTT,14,NA,TRBV13,TRBJ1-1,NA
CASSWGEGERPNYGYTF,TGTGCCAGCAGCTGGGGGGAGGGGGAACGCCCTAACTATGGCTACACCTTC,17,few,TRBV5-4,TRBJ1-2,NA
CASSRREAYEQYF,TGTGCCAGCAGCCGGCGGGAGGCCTACGAGCAGTACTTC,13,NA,TRBV13,TRBJ2-7,TRBD2
CASSESGAGAVPYNEQFF,TGCGCCAGCAGTGAGTCTGGGGCGGGAGCCGTTCCCTACAATGAGCAGTTCTTC,18,NA,TRBV10-1,TRBJ2-1,TRBD2
CASSQDPGQGFTEAFF,TGCGCCAGCAGCCAAGATCCGGGACAGGGGTTCACTGAAGCTTTCTTT,16,NA,TRBV4-1,TRBJ1-1,TRBD1
CASSLEHLRAVYGYTF,TGTGCCAGCAGCTTGGAGCATCTGCGGGCAGTCTATGGCTACACCTTC,16,NA,TRBV5-6,TRBJ1-2,NA
CASSLARGGVAKNIQYF,TGTGCCAGCAGCTTGGCGAGGGGGGGAGTAGCCAAAAACATTCAGTACTTC,17,NA,TRBV5-6,TRBJ2-4,NA
CASSLIAGVYYNEQFF,TGTGCCAGCAGCCTAATAGCGGGAGTGTACTACAATGAGCAGTTCTTC,16,few,TRBV7-8,TRBJ2-1,TRBD2
CASNRQGNTEAFF,TGTGCCAGCAACCGACAGGGCAACACTGAAGCTTTCTTT,13,NA,TRBV4-2,TRBJ1-1,TRBD1